One sample yielded the 27 T cell receptor beta chains listed below, sequenced in a study of blood T cell repertoires in COVID-19. Sequenced by immunoSEQ multiplex PCR; TCRdb stores in-frame clones only, minus some. In the table there are roughly 400,000 clones, approximately 91% of which are singletons. Sequences were obtained from PBMCs or T cells enriched from blood (not recorded which). The receptor source for this set is a woman aged 40 to 50 with acute COVID-19.

The chain recombines TRBV15 with TRBJ2-5, with 7 bases lining up with TRBD1. The germline CDR1 and CDR2 sequences are LNHNV and YYDKDF (reference sequence). The CDR3 is 15 residues long. The J segment lost 4 bases and the V segment lost 3 bases, leaving 8 bases of the junction unmatched. The DNA of the CDR3 is TGTGCCACCAGCAGCCGGGACAGTGGGGGAGAGACCCAGTACTTC. Amino acids: CATSSRDSGGETQYF.

The chain combines TRBV7-2 with TRBJ2-1, with unresolved D. CDR1 is SGHTA and CDR2 is FQGNSA in the germline V gene. The ends were cut back, 1 base at V and 9 bases at J, with 4 bases in the middle. The CDR3 runs to 11 residues. The CDR3 DNA reads TGTGCCAGCAGCTTAGTCATTGAGCAGTTCTTC. It is translated as CASSLVIEQFF.

V usage is TRBV15 and J usage is TRBJ2-1; 7 bases line up with TRBD2. CDR3 length: 15 amino acids. Per germline, CDR1 LNHNV and CDR2 YYDKDF (reference sequence). Trimming at V came to 0 bases and at J to 3 bases, leaving 2 bases not matched to a gene. CDR3 coding DNA: TGTGCCACCAGCAGAGATGCGGGGGACTACAATGAGCAGTTCTTC. Protein: CATSRDAGDYNEQFF.

This clone appeared once. As DNA, the CDR3 is TGCGCCAGCGGTGGACAGGGGACCGGGGAGCTGTTTTTT. This translates into CASGGQGTGELFF. The rearrangement links TRBV10-2 to TRBJ2-2, with 9 bases aligning to TRBD1. Per the germline V gene, CDR1 is WSHSY and CDR2 is SAAADI. The trim removed 8 bases at V and 5 bases at J, leaving 3 bases unmatched. This CDR3 is built from 13 residues.

The chain recombines TRBV24-1 with TRBJ2-2, with 11 bases identical to TRBD1. J gave up 3 bases and V 4 bases, and 3 bases lay outside the gene matches. Germline V gene data show CDR1 as KGHDR and CDR2 as SFDVKD. This CDR3 is built from 16 residues. CDR3 protein: CATSDSDRGHTGELFF. The CDR3 nucleotides read TGTGCCACCAGTGACTCGGACAGGGGGCACACCGGGGAGCTGTTTTTT.

This chain connects TRBV2 to TRBJ2-1; 14 bases fit TRBD2. Germline V gene sequence: CDR1 SNHLY, CDR2 FYNNEI. This CDR3 contains 15 residues. Trimming cost V 7 bases and J 7 bases; bases outside gene matches: 6. The CDR3 DNA reads as TGTGCCAGCATCCGACTAGCGGGGGGGCCGAATGAGCAGTTCTTC. As protein: CASIRLAGGPNEQFF.

The chain combines TRBV19 with TRBJ2-2, with D possibly TRBD1 on 6 matching bases. This CDR3 is built from 15 residues. The V and J ends lost 9 bases and 2 bases respectively, with 16 bases between them. Germline V CDR1 and CDR2: LNHDA, SQIVND (reference sequence). The CDR3 DNA reads as TGTGCCAGGGGGAGAGGGGGTCTAAACACCGGGGAGCTGTTTTTT. Protein sequence: CARGRGGLNTGELFF.

This clone was counted ten times or more. V is TRBV5-1 and J is TRBJ2-2; 8 nucleotides align to TRBD2. CDR1 is SGHRS and CDR2 is YFSETQ in the germline V gene. The CDR3 is 15 residues long. J gave up 7 bases and V 3 bases, and 8 bases lay outside the gene matches. The CDR3 DNA reads as TGCGCCAGCAGCTGGAGTAGCGGGGTTTACGGGGAGCTGTTTTTT. It yields the protein CASSWSSGVYGELFF.

The chain couples TRBV7-9 to TRBJ1-5, with D possibly matching TRBD1 (6 bases). V lost 4 bases, J lost 5 bases, and 9 bases lay in between. The CDR3 length is 13 residues. Germline V CDR1 and CDR2: SEHNR, FQNEAQ (reference sequence). The CDR3 sequence is CASSSDSYQPQHF. CDR3 sequence (DNA): TGTGCCAGCAGCTCGGACAGTTATCAGCCCCAGCATTTT.

This clone was detected once. This chain connects TRBV29-1 to TRBJ1-4; D uncertain. Trimming stripped 4 bases from V and 5 bases from J, with 14 bases between. The length of the CDR3 is 14 residues. The germline V gene encodes CDR1 SQVTM and CDR2 ANQGSEA. DNA of the CDR3: TGCAGCGTTGTGGCGGCCGAGAAAAATGAAAAACTGTTTTTT. Residues: CSVVAAEKNEKLFF.

The chain is built from TRBV6-6 and TRBJ2-7; 8 nucleotides align to TRBD1. The CDR3 consists of 14 residues. Germline assignment: CDR1 MNHNY and CDR2 SVGAGI (reference sequence). Germline trimming cut 7 bases from V and 0 bases from J; bases unmatched to any gene: 5. The CDR3 spells CASNRTGSSYEQYF. CDR3 nucleotide sequence: TGTGCCAGCAACCGGACAGGGAGCTCCTACGAGCAGTACTTC.

The V call is TRBV3-1 (or the pseudogene TRBV3-2), the J call TRBJ1-6, with D perhaps TRBD1 (5 bases). Trimming took 1 base from V and 9 from J, leaving 19 bases between them. The CDR3 covers 17 residues. In germline, CDR1 is LGHDT, CDR2 YNNKEL (reference sequence). The CDR3 DNA reads as TGTGCCAGCAGCCAAGTCAATTCAGGGCCAAGTAGTTCACCCCTCCACTTT. Its translation is CASSQVNSGPSSSPLHF.

This chain uses TRBV5-6 with TRBJ1-1, with a tentative D call TRBD1 (5 bases). The CDR3 has 14 residues. V lost 3 bases and J 0 bases, leaving 9 bases between the germline ends. Germline V gene data show CDR1 as SGHDT and CDR2 as YYEEEE. The CDR3 DNA sequence: TGTGCCAGCAGCTCACAGGAGCTGAACACTGAAGCTTTCTTT. It translates to CASSSQELNTEAFF. The full variable domain, in which reference TRBV5-6 and TRBJ1-1 provide the parts outside the CDR3, is DAGVTQSPTHLIKTRGQQVTLRCSPKSGHDTVSWYQQALGQGPQFIFQYYEEEERQRGNFPDRFSGHQFPNYSSELNVNALLLGDSALYLCASSSQELNTEAFFGQGTRLTVV.

The chain uses TRBV9 and TRBJ2-7; 9 nucleotides line up with TRBD2. Germline V gene lookup returns CDR1 SGDLS and CDR2 YYNGEE. This CDR3 contains 16 residues. The V and J ends lost 0 bases and 0 bases, in that order; junction bases with no gene match: 4. CDR3 in DNA: TGTGCCAGCAGCGTAGATAGCGGGGGAAGCTCCTACGAGCAGTACTTC. Protein sequence: CASSVDSGGSSYEQYF.

V gene TRBV9 combines with J gene TRBJ2-3; possibly TRBD1 for D (7 bases). Per germline, CDR1 SGDLS and CDR2 YYNGEE. Trimming took 3 bases from V and 4 from J, leaving 12 bases between them. CDR3 size: 14 residues. The CDR3 loop reads CASSGLRGADTQYF. DNA for the CDR3: TGTGCCAGCAGCGGCCTCAGGGGGGCAGATACGCAGTATTTT.

V gene TRBV5-1 combines with J gene TRBJ1-2, with TRBD1 matching 7 bases. Germline values: CDR1 SGHRS, CDR2 YFSETQ. V gave up 2 bases and J gave up 4 bases; unmatched junction bases: 5. The CDR3 is 14 residues long. DNA for the CDR3: TGCGCCAGCAGCTTCCTGACAGGGACCTATGGCTACACCTTC. This gives the protein CASSFLTGTYGYTF.

This clone showed up many times. The chain carries TRBV28 and TRBJ2-7, with 8 bases that match TRBD2. CDR3 length: 15 residues. V gave up 6 bases and J gave up 0 bases; unmatched junction bases: 7. CDR1 is MDHEN and CDR2 is SYDVKM in the germline V gene. DNA for the CDR3: TGTGCCAGCAGCTCCGGGGGGGGGACCTCCTACGAGCAGTACTTC. Encoded protein: CASSSGGGTSYEQYF.

The count of this clone is one. The rearrangement joins TRBV5-1 to TRBJ1-1, with 7 bases fitting TRBD1. Germline-derived CDR1 and CDR2 are SGHRS and YFSETQ. This CDR3 comprises 17 residues. Unmatched junction bases numbered 11, after V lost 2 bases and J lost 1 base. The CDR3 here is CASSLTGVPSRNTEAFF. CDR3 DNA sequence: TGCGCCAGCAGCTTAACAGGGGTTCCATCTAGGAACACTGAAGCTTTCTTT.

J is TRBJ1-3 and V is TRBV3-1 (or the pseudogene TRBV3-2); D gene uncertain. V gave up 1 base and J gave up 0 bases, with 10 bases separating them. Per the germline V gene, CDR1 is LGHDT and CDR2 is YNNKEL (reference sequence). The CDR3 contains 16 residues. This CDR3 is CASSQGRQYSGNTIYF. CDR3 DNA sequence: TGTGCCAGCAGCCAAGGCAGGCAATACTCTGGAAACACCATATATTTT.

The chain joins TRBV29-1 to TRBJ1-2; 9 bases match TRBD1. The germline CDR1 and CDR2 sequences are SQVTM and ANQGSEA. V trimming: 1 base; J trimming: 1 base; junction bases outside the gene matches: 4. The CDR3 loop spans 15 amino acids. CDR3 bases: TGCAGCGTTGAAGGCGGGACAGGGTTTAACTATGGCTACACCTTC. Amino acid sequence: CSVEGGTGFNYGYTF.

V and J are TRBV3-1 (or the pseudogene TRBV3-2) and TRBJ2-1, with 8 bases aligning to TRBD2. CDR3 length equals 15 residues. J lost 5 bases, V lost 2 bases, and 5 bases had no gene match. CDR1 and CDR2 from the germline V gene are LGHDT and YNNKEL (reference sequence). The CDR3 DNA follows: TGTGCCAGCAGCCAACGCGGGGGGCACAACAATGAGCAGTTCTTC. Translated: CASSQRGGHNNEQFF.

The rearrangement joins TRBV5-1 to TRBJ1-3, with D uncertain. Trimming pared 0 bases from V and 0 bases from J, leaving 7 bases between. Germline CDR1 reads SGHRS; CDR2 reads YFSETQ. The CDR3 is 15 amino acids. The CDR3 is CASSLDINSGNTIYF. In nucleotides, the CDR3 is TGCGCCAGCAGCTTGGATATTAACTCTGGAAACACCATATATTTT. The full variable domain, in which reference TRBV5-1 and TRBJ1-3 provide the parts outside the CDR3, is KAGVTQTPRYLIKTRGQQVTLSCSPISGHRSVSWYQQTPGQGLQFLFEYFSETQRNKGNFPGRFSGRQFSNSRSEMNVSTLELGDSALYLCASSLDINSGNTIYFGEGSWLTVV.

This clone is a singleton in its sample. The chain links TRBV24-1 to TRBJ2-2, with D possibly being TRBD1 (5 bases). Germline-derived CDR1 and CDR2 are KGHDR and SFDVKD. The ends were cut back, 3 bases at V and 3 bases at J, with 7 bases in the middle. This CDR3 region has 14 residues. In DNA, the CDR3 is TGTGCCACCAGTGATCGGACACACACCGGGGAGCTGTTTTTT. Protein product: CATSDRTHTGELFF.

The V and J genes are TRBV12-5 and TRBJ1-2; maybe TRBD1 (5 bases). Germline V CDR1 and CDR2: LGHNT, FRNRAP. Deletions cut 6 bases from V and 2 bases from J, with 10 bases between. CDR3 length: 13 residues. The CDR3 DNA sequence: TGTGCTAGTGGCCCTTCAGGGAACTATGGCTACACCTTC. Translating gives CASGPSGNYGYTF.

About this clone itself: Within the sample, other DNA sequences also encode this same CDR3. The rearrangement uses TRBV27 and TRBJ2-7; D unclear. The CDR3 contains 14 residues. In germline, CDR1 is MNHEY, CDR2 SMNVEV (reference sequence). Deletions cut 2 bases from V and 0 bases from J, with 8 bases between. This chain's CDR3 is CASSLSRSSYEQYF. DNA for the CDR3: TGTGCCAGCAGTTTAAGCCGGAGCTCCTACGAGCAGTACTTC.

J is TRBJ1-5 and V is TRBV4-1; no clear D. There are 16 residues in the CDR3. V lost 0 bases and J lost 0, with 9 bases in between. Per germline, CDR1 MGHRA and CDR2 YSYEKL. The CDR3 nucleotides read TGCGCCAGCAGCCAAGAAATCGGGTATAGCAATCAGCCCCAGCATTTT. Translating gives CASSQEIGYSNQPQHF.

V is TRBV29-1 and J is TRBJ2-1; 7 bases are shared with TRBD2. CDR3 length: 16 amino acids. V trimming: 6 bases; J trimming: 0 bases; junction bases outside the gene matches: 11. Germline CDR1 reads SQVTM; CDR2 reads ANQGSEA. Here the CDR3 reads CSVIAGAGSSYNEQFF. Here the CDR3 DNA reads TGCAGCGTCATAGCAGGAGCGGGGAGCTCCTACAATGAGCAGTTCTTC.